The 27 T cell receptor beta chains reported below all come from one sample, sequenced in a study of response to subunit inactivated influenza vaccine. In TCRdb, the RT-PCR reads were re-called with MiXCR into one record per CDR3 protein. The sample has about half a million distinct CDR3 sequences; around 25% are singletons. The material sequenced was CD4+ T cells sorted from PBMCs, taken more than 4 days after vaccination. The receptors were gathered from a man over 45 who received an inactivated influenza vaccine.

The V call is TRBV7-2, the J call TRBJ1-4; perhaps TRBD1 as D (5 bases). Trimming left V 5 bases short and J 4 bases short, with 11 bases between. The CDR3 runs to 14 residues. Germline CDR1 and CDR2: SGHTA and FQGNSA. The CDR3 DNA is TGTGCCAGCAGCCTCGACAGAGATAATGAAAAACTGTTTTTT. Encoded protein: CASSLDRDNEKLFF.

This clonotype was observed a handful of times. The rearrangement links TRBV29-1 to TRBJ1-1; 8 bases match TRBD1. Germline V lookup: CDR1 SQVTM, CDR2 ANQGSEA. J lost 8 bases, V lost 7 bases, and 9 bases had no gene match. The CDR3 spans 12 residues. DNA for the CDR3: TGCAGCGCCCTAGGGACAGGTTACGAAGCTTTCTTT. Protein product: CSALGTGYEAFF.

There are a few counts of this clonotype. The chain recombines TRBV20-1 with TRBJ2-1, with TRBD2 matching over 7 bases. CDR3 length: 14 residues. The V and J ends lost 6 bases and 1 base, in that order; junction bases with no gene match: 6. The germline gives CDR1 DFQATT, CDR2 SNEGSKA (reference sequence). The CDR3 DNA sequence: TGCAGTGCCCTCCTAGCGGAATCCTACAATGAGCAGTTCTTC. Translating gives CSALLAESYNEQFF.

This clonotype was counted between two and nine times. The V call is TRBV29-1, the J call TRBJ2-3; maybe TRBD2 (5 bases). Trimming removed 6 bases at V and 2 bases at J, with 18 bases between. Germline V gives CDR1 SQVTM, CDR2 ANQGSEA. The CDR3 extends over 15 amino acids. The DNA for the CDR3 is TGCAGCGTGGGCGACTCGGGGTTCAACACAGATACGCAGTATTTT. It yields the protein CSVGDSGFNTDTQYF.

This clonotype was seen more than once but under ten times. CDR3 residues: CASSGFRGGLEQYF. In DNA, the CDR3 is TGTGCCAGCAGCGGATTCAGGGGGGGTCTCGAGCAGTACTTC. The chain is built from TRBV11-2 and TRBJ2-7, with D perhaps assigned TRBD1 or TRBD2 (7 bases each). The germline gives CDR1 SGHAT, CDR2 FQNNGV. CDR3 length: 14 amino acids. The V and J ends lost 5 bases and 6 bases respectively, with 17 bases between them.

J is TRBJ2-3 and V is TRBV28; 9 nucleotides agree with TRBD1. V gave up 5 bases and J gave up 4 bases; unmatched junction bases: 13. This CDR3 has 17 residues. Germline-derived CDR1 and CDR2 are MDHEN and SYDVKM. The DNA for the CDR3 is TGTGCCAGCAGTACCCCGGCCGGGACAGGGTGGCCAGATACGCAGTATTTT. Its translation is CASSTPAGTGWPDTQYF.

The genes are TRBV4-1 and TRBJ2-7; 9 nucleotides agree with TRBD1. Germline V CDR1 and CDR2: MGHRA, YSYEKL. V was pared by 1 base and J by 1 base, with 5 bases of the junction left unmatched. This CDR3 region has 16 residues. CDR3 coding DNA: TGCGCCAGCAGCCAAGCACGGACAGGGGTGTCCTACGAGCAGTACTTC. Translating it yields CASSQARTGVSYEQYF.

This clonotype was recorded many times. This chain joins TRBV4-2 and TRBJ1-5, with D unresolved. This CDR3 has 14 residues. V dropped 4 bases and J dropped 4 bases, with 11 bases sitting between them. The V gene's germline CDR1 is LGHNA and CDR2 YNFKEQ. This CDR3 is CASSPLIQNQPQHF. The CDR3 nucleotides are TGTGCCAGCAGCCCGCTTATCCAGAATCAGCCCCAGCATTTT.

This clonotype was picked up a small number of times. The chain carries TRBV20-1 and TRBJ2-1; 9 bases fit TRBD2. The germline gives CDR1 DFQATT, CDR2 SNEGSKA (reference sequence). The CDR3 consists of 11 residues. With 2 bases clipped from V and 15 bases from J, the junction kept 5 bases outside the gene matches. CDR3 coding DNA: TGCAGTGCTAGACCCGGGACTAGCATGTTCTTC. This encodes CSARPGTSMFF.

This rearrangement joins TRBV29-1 to TRBJ1-1; 8 bases match TRBD1. The CDR3 is 13 residues long. The germline V gene has CDR1 SQVTM and CDR2 ANQGSEA. The J segment lost 5 bases and the V segment lost 3 bases, leaving 5 bases of the junction unmatched. The CDR3 DNA follows: TGCAGCGTTGAGCGTCAGGGGGCGACTGAAGCTTTCTTT. Translating it yields CSVERQGATEAFF.

This clonotype was seen only a few times. This sequence joins TRBV6-2 or TRBV6-3 and TRBJ1-2; D may be TRBD1 (5 bases). Per the germline V gene, CDR1 is MNHEY and CDR2 is SVGEGT. Trimming cost V 6 bases and J 2 bases, with 13 bases left between them. This CDR3 contains 14 residues. The CDR3 DNA sequence: TGTGCCAGCAGGCCGGGCGGGGCCAACTATGGCTACACCTTC. Encoded protein: CASRPGGANYGYTF.

The chain joins TRBV6-5 to TRBJ2-6, with D maybe TRBD1 (5 bases). The CDR3 is 18 residues long. Germline assignment: CDR1 MNHEY and CDR2 SVGAGI. V was clipped by 0 bases and J by 0 bases, with 12 bases between them. This CDR3 reads CASSYSRTSSSGANVLTF. CDR3 bases: TGTGCCAGCAGTTACTCGAGGACATCGAGCTCTGGGGCCAACGTCCTGACTTTC.

The chain couples TRBV5-1 to TRBJ2-5, with D maybe TRBD1 (6 bases). The CDR3 has 15 residues. Germline-derived CDR1 and CDR2 are SGHRS and YFSETQ. Trimming removed 4 bases from V and 0 bases from J, with 13 bases in between. CDR3 residues: CASSLSGTYQETQYF. The CDR3, as DNA: TGCGCCAGCAGCCTTTCAGGGACATACCAAGAGACCCAGTACTTC.

This clonotype was seen a few times. The chain couples TRBV9 to TRBJ1-4, with TRBD1 matching 7 bases. Germline assignment: CDR1 SGDLS and CDR2 YYNGEE. V shed 3 bases, J shed 6 bases, and the junction held 8 bases outside the gene matches. The CDR3 consists of 15 residues. CDR3: CASSAATGMDEKLFF. The CDR3, as DNA: TGTGCCAGCAGCGCCGCGACAGGGATGGATGAAAAACTGTTTTTT.

CDR3 coding DNA: TGCAGTGCTAGAGATCCATCAGGGATCACAGATACGCAGTATTTT. As protein: CSARDPSGITDTQYF. The V gene is TRBV20-1, the J gene TRBJ2-3, with D perhaps matching TRBD1 (5 bases). There are 15 residues in the CDR3. V was shortened by 0 bases and J by 2 bases, with 12 bases between the two germline ends. Germline CDR1 reads DFQATT; CDR2 reads SNEGSKA (reference sequence).

This clonotype appeared many times. V and J are TRBV28 and TRBJ2-7; D ambiguous. The length of the CDR3 is 12 residues. Germline V CDR1 and CDR2: MDHEN, SYDVKM. V was cut by 2 bases and J by 2 bases, with 4 bases left in between. CDR3 sequence (DNA): TGTGCCAGCAGTTTAGCCGCCTACGAGCAGTACTTC. Translated, it gives CASSLAAYEQYF.

The chain couples TRBV20-1 to TRBJ2-1, with TRBD1 matching over 8 bases. The CDR3 is made up of 14 amino acids. The ends lost 4 bases at V and 3 bases at J; junction bases unmatched: 5. Per the germline V gene, CDR1 is DFQATT and CDR2 is SNEGSKA (reference sequence). The CDR3 loop is CSATTGGGYNEQFF. In nucleotides, the CDR3 is TGCAGTGCTACAACAGGGGGTGGCTACAATGAGCAGTTCTTC.

There are a few counts of this clonotype. The V gene is TRBV20-1, the J gene TRBJ2-1, with D perhaps being TRBD1 or TRBD2 (6 bases each). The CDR3 has 15 amino acids. With 3 bases removed from V and 10 bases from J, the gap between germline ends came to 22 bases. Germline V gene sequence: CDR1 DFQATT, CDR2 SNEGSKA (reference sequence). The CDR3 sequence: CSASGGRMSPREQFF. CDR3 bases: TGCAGTGCTAGCGGGGGCCGAATGAGTCCCAGGGAGCAGTTCTTC.

The V call is TRBV14, the J call TRBJ2-5; a possible D gene is TRBD1 (6 bases). The CDR3 loop spans 13 amino acids. V lost 1 base to trimming and J lost 7 bases, with 10 bases between them. Germline CDR1 reads SGHDN; CDR2 reads FVKESK. The CDR3 spells CASSQAGVGTQYF. CDR3 DNA sequence: TGTGCCAGCAGCCAAGCAGGGGTGGGGACCCAGTACTTC.

This clonotype was seen ten or more times. J is TRBJ2-3 and V is TRBV5-6, with 9 bases lining up with TRBD1. Losses at the gene ends were 3 bases for V and 0 bases for J; bases not matched to a gene: 5. CDR1 is SGHDT, CDR2 YYEEEE, per germline. The CDR3 consists of 16 residues. The CDR3 spells CASSSETGGSTDTQYF. The CDR3 DNA reads as TGTGCCAGCAGCTCCGAGACAGGGGGAAGCACAGATACGCAGTATTTT.

This clonotype was detected only a few times. The V call is TRBV7-3, the J call TRBJ2-3; 7 bases map to TRBD2. V dropped 1 base and J dropped 8; count of bases not matched to a gene: 9. The CDR3 totals 15 residues. The germline V gene has CDR1 SGHTA and CDR2 FQGTGA. The CDR3: CASSLMGGGRSTQYF. The CDR3 DNA is TGTGCCAGCAGCTTAATGGGGGGGGGAAGGAGTACGCAGTATTTT.

This clonotype was counted once. The chain uses TRBV20-1 and TRBJ2-3, with 8 positions matching TRBD1. Germline V gene sequence: CDR1 DFQATT, CDR2 SNEGSKA (reference sequence). With 4 bases clipped from V and 1 base from J, the junction kept 10 bases outside the gene matches. This CDR3 comprises 16 residues. CDR3 sequence: CSATGTGGKGTDTQYF. The CDR3 bases are TGCAGTGCTACCGGGACAGGCGGTAAAGGCACAGATACGCAGTATTTT.

This clonotype was counted at least ten times. The chain uses TRBV12-3 or TRBV12-4 and TRBJ2-7; D perhaps matches TRBD1 (6 bases). The CDR3 runs 14 residues. V was clipped by 4 bases and J by 1 base, with 11 bases between them. In DNA, the CDR3 is TGTGCCAGCAGTTCTCGGACAGATTCCTACGAGCAGTACTTC. This translates into CASSSRTDSYEQYF.

The rearrangement uses TRBV5-1 and TRBJ2-7; D unresolved. CDR1 SGHRS and CDR2 YFSETQ come from the germline V gene. V shed 5 bases and J shed 0 bases, with 12 bases lying between them. The CDR3 spans 14 residues. As DNA, the CDR3 is TGCGCCAGCAGTTTGTCAAGGAGCTCCTACGAGCAGTACTTC. Its protein product is CASSLSRSSYEQYF. Using reference TRBV5-1 and TRBJ2-7 for the parts outside the CDR3, the full variable domain is KAGVTQTPRYLIKTRGQQVTLSCSPISGHRSVSWYQQTPGQGLQFLFEYFSETQRNKGNFPGRFSGRQFSNSRSEMNVSTLELGDSALYLCASSLSRSSYEQYFGPGTRLTVT.

In this sample, this clonotype turned up a few times. The V call is TRBV9, the J call TRBJ1-1; maybe TRBD1 (5 bases). The CDR3 has 12 amino acids. The germline V and J ends were trimmed by 4 bases and 3 bases, with 7 bases remaining between them. Germline V gene lookup returns CDR1 SGDLS and CDR2 YYNGEE. CDR3 nucleotide sequence: TGTGCCAGCAGCACAGGACACACTGAAGCTTTCTTT. Its translation: CASSTGHTEAFF.

V gene TRBV7-2 combines with J gene TRBJ2-2, with a weak D call TRBD2 (6 bases). In germline, CDR1 is SGHTA, CDR2 FQGNSA. The CDR3 extends over 15 amino acids. Trimming took off 3 bases at V and 5 bases at J, with 13 bases between the two ends. This CDR3 reads CASSFKPAGTGELFF. CDR3 nucleotide sequence: TGTGCCAGCAGCTTTAAGCCCGCGGGGACCGGGGAGCTGTTTTTT.

This clonotype was seen more than once but under ten times. This chain links TRBV20-1 with TRBJ1-1; TRBD1 is a possible D gene (6 bases). The V gene lost 5 bases and the J gene lost 0 bases, with 10 bases spanning the gap. Germline assignment: CDR1 DFQATT and CDR2 SNEGSKA (reference sequence). The CDR3 is 13 residues long. CDR3 DNA sequence: TGCAGTGCTTTTACAGGGATGAACACTGAAGCTTTCTTT. Encoded protein: CSAFTGMNTEAFF.